The rows below give T cell receptor beta chains drawn from one sample of a study of T cell responses to AZD1222 COVID-19 vaccine. Assay: immunoSEQ multiplex PCR; the TCRdb copy retains only in-frame clones and omits some. The sample yields about 130,000 clones, about 91% seen once. The input for sequencing was peripheral blood, taken on day 0 of AZD1222 vaccination. These TCRs come from an adult in good health. The conserved cysteine and the conserved F or W are not part of the CDR3 here. Each record gives: J gene, V gene, CDR3 protein.

>TRBJ2-1|TRBV6-2/TRBV6-3
ASSPGGIEQF
>TRBJ1-1|TRBV2
ASTLSWTGGTEAF
>TRBJ1-2|TRBV19
ASSARDRGLVYGYT
>TRBJ1-2|TRBV10-2
ASSVNREGSGYT
>TRBJ2-3|TRBV7-2
ASSWTGISTDTQY
>TRBJ1-5|TRBV7-9
ASSQNSNQPQH
>TRBJ1-6|TRBV27
ASTIGPRDGNSPLH
>TRBJ2-7|TRBV3-1/TRBV3-2
ASSQDTGVYEQY
>TRBJ1-5|TRBV25-1
ASSGHGNYNQPQH
>TRBJ1-5|TRBV19
ASIDRGGGPQH
>TRBJ2-7|TRBV4-3
ASSQGGPGLAPYEQY
>TRBJ1-1|TRBV15
ATSDRKTVVNTEAF
>TRBJ1-1|TRBV5-4
ASSFFTSEAF
>TRBJ2-1|TRBV3-1/TRBV3-2
ASSQEGLAGANEQF
>TRBJ1-4|TRBV29-1
SVVGRGEKLF
>TRBJ1-1|TRBV3-1/TRBV3-2
ASSNTGNTEAF
>TRBJ2-3|TRBV9
ASSVSAGGYTDTQY
>TRBJ2-1|TRBV7-8
ASSLVRIASHNEQF
>TRBJ2-1|TRBV5-5
ASSFVRGALYNEQF
>TRBJ1-1|TRBV6-4
ASSDSGRAEAF
>TRBJ1-6|TRBV6-5
ASSYSSGAYNSPLH
>TRBJ1-3|TRBV2
ASTQEGTGGNTIY
>TRBJ1-1|TRBV4-1
ASSQDRSRHVEEAF
>TRBJ1-5|TRBV7-2
ASTEGGWSNQPQH
>TRBJ2-7|TRBV10-3
AISGQGSSYEQY